The 5 T cell receptor beta chains in this list originate from one sample, sequenced in a study of CD8+ T cells in alopecia areata. The pooled cutaneous lymph node cells were sorted using several markers (CD4, CD8alpha, NKG2D, NKG2ACE and others). Sequencing relied on a cDNA template that was reverse transcribed from extracted RNA. Profiling relied on immunoSEQ multiplex PCR, and the TCRdb table lists in-frame clones only, not all of them. The sample is made up of about 270,000 clones, none counted only once. Sequenced material: CD4+ T cells sorted from a lymph node. The receptors were gathered from a C3H/HeJ mouse with alopecia areata. Strain haplotype (MHC): H2-k.

In this sample, this clone turned up a few times. The listed genes are named as in mouse. The read stops 4 residues short of the end of the CDR3; the missing end is completed from the germline J gene. This same CDR3 is encoded by further DNA sequences in the sample. The chain uses TRBV13-1 and TRBJ2-4; tentative D call: TRBD1 (5 bases). The CDR3 runs to 13 residues. Germline CDR1 and CDR2: NSHNY and SYGAGN. Partial CDR3 DNA: TGTGCCAGCAGTGACGCGACAGAAAAC. Amino acids: CASSDATEN. The whole CDR3 is CASSDATENTLYF.

Only a few counts were recorded for this clone. Gene names and germline refer to mouse. The CDR3 is cut off 4 residues early in the read; its end comes from the germline J gene. The chain joins TRBV31 to TRBJ2-1, with 9 positions matching TRBD2. V trimming: 4 bases; J trimming: 3 bases; junction bases outside the gene matches: 1. Germline V CDR1 and CDR2: GKSSPN, SITVG. The CDR3 contains 13 residues. CDR3 DNA, as far as it was read: TGTGCCTGGACTGGGGGGGGCTATGCT. Amino acids: CAWTGGGYA. The CDR3 as a whole reads CAWTGGGYAEQFF.

This clone has only a few counts. Genes and germline are mouse. The CDR3 extends 4 residues past the end of the read, so its final part is completed from the germline J gene. The chain has TRBV13-1 and TRBJ2-7, with 8 bases identical to TRBD2. From germline, CDR1 is NSHNY and CDR2 SYGAGN. Trimming at V came to 3 bases and at J to 3 bases, leaving 5 bases not matched to a gene. This CDR3 has 14 amino acids. This CDR3 is CASSVEWGGYEQYF. CDR3 bases read: TGTGCCAGCAGTGTAGAGTGGGGGGGCTAT.

A few counts support this clone. Gene names are mouse gene names. The sequenced fragment ends 4 residues before the CDR3 boundary, so the rest is inferred from the germline J gene. The chain is built from TRBV13-1 and TRBJ2-4; maybe TRBD1 (6 bases). This CDR3 is built from 15 residues. CDR1 NSHNY and CDR2 SYGAGN come from the germline V gene. Trimming pared 1 base from V and 3 bases from J, leaving 12 bases between. Partial CDR3 DNA: TGTGCCAGCAGTGATCCCAGGGGAGGCCAAAAC. Its translation: CASSDPRGGQN. The entire CDR3 reads CASSDPRGGQNTLYF.

There are a few counts of this clone. Gene names denote mouse genes. The read stops 4 residues short of the end of the CDR3; the missing end is completed from the germline J gene. The chain uses TRBV19 and TRBJ2-3; TRBD2 agrees at 8 bases. The CDR3 contains 16 residues. After removal of 2 bases from V and 1 base from J, the junction contained 6 bases not matched to a gene. CDR1 is FNHDT and CDR2 is SITEND in the germline V gene (reference sequence). The DNA read from the CDR3 is TGTGCCAGCAGTATGGGGGGGGCACGGGGTGCAGAA. Its translation is CASSMGGARGAE. The whole CDR3 reads CASSMGGARGAETLYF. Drawing the rest from reference TRBV19 and TRBJ2-3, the complete variable domain is GGIITQTPKFLIGQEGQKLTLKCQQNFNHDTMYWYRQDSGKGLRLIYYSITENDLQKGDLSEGYDASREKKSSFSLTVTSAQKNEMAVFLCASSMGGARGAETLYFGSGTRLTVL.